The rows below give T cell receptor beta chains drawn from one sample of a study of blood T cell repertoires in COVID-19. Method: immunoSEQ multiplex PCR; TCRdb's copy keeps in-frame clones and lacks some. The table has about 280,000 clones, roughly 86% seen once. Material for sequencing was peripheral blood. These receptors came from a man in his forties with active or convalescent COVID-19. Both conserved end residues are part of each CDR3. Each record gives: J gene, clone size, D gene, V gene, CDR3 protein, CDR3 DNA. D genes are given only for firm matches. The size of a clone is reported for some rows only, either as once, few or many, or as a class for expanded clones.

>TRBJ2-3|.|TRBD2|TRBV6-1
CASSERRGQAGGTQYF
TGTGCCAGCAGTGAACGTCGGGGGCAAGCGGGGGGTACGCAGTATTTT
>TRBJ1-5|.|.|TRBV11-2
CASSPQGGSNQPQHF
TGTGCCAGCAGCCCCCAGGGTGGCAGCAATCAGCCCCAGCATTTT
>TRBJ2-1|.|.|TRBV18
CASSPRRDNEQFF
TGTGCCAGCTCACCACGCAGGGACAATGAGCAGTTCTTC
>TRBJ2-3|.|TRBD2|TRBV5-1
CASSHGLADGDTQYF
TGCGCCAGCAGCCACGGACTAGCGGATGGGGATACGCAGTATTTT
>TRBJ2-2|.|.|TRBV5-1
CASGSGDGELFF
TGCGCCAGCGGATCAGGGGACGGGGAGCTGTTTTTT
>TRBJ2-7|.|.|TRBV4-1
CASSQGVDSSYEQYF
TGCGCCAGCAGCCAAGGGGTTGACAGCTCCTACGAGCAGTACTTC
>TRBJ1-6|.|.|TRBV19
CASSISARPGNSPLHF
TGTGCCAGTAGTATAAGTGCCCGCCCCGGGAATTCACCCCTCCACTTT
>TRBJ1-2|.|TRBD1|TRBV6-5
CASIKDRGANYGYTF
TGTGCCAGCATTAAAGACAGGGGGGCTAACTATGGCTACACCTTC
>TRBJ1-4|.|.|TRBV11-2
CASSLDSLTATNEKLFF
TGTGCCAGCAGCTTAGATTCCTTGACAGCAACTAATGAAAAACTGTTTTTT
>TRBJ1-1|.|.|TRBV30
CAWSPRAGQAFF
TGTGCCTGGAGTCCTCGAGCAGGCCAAGCTTTCTTT
>TRBJ1-4|.|.|TRBV30
CAWRGPAGPNEKLFF
TGTGCCTGGAGAGGTCCGGCAGGGCCTAATGAAAAACTGTTTTTT
>TRBJ2-3|few|TRBD2|TRBV19
CASSRRAGGLSDTQYF
TGTGCCAGTAGTCGTAGAGCGGGAGGGCTCTCAGATACGCAGTATTTT
>TRBJ1-6|.|.|TRBV5-1
CASSLAEGTSPLHF
TGCGCCAGCAGCTTGGCGGAGGGAACTTCACCCCTCCACTTT
>TRBJ1-1|.|.|TRBV19
CASNREMNTEAFF
TGTGCCAGTAACAGGGAGATGAACACTGAAGCTTTCTTT
>TRBJ2-7|.|.|TRBV5-6
CASGWYDRADEQYF
TGTGCCAGCGGATGGTACGACAGAGCCGACGAGCAGTACTTC
>TRBJ1-5|.|.|TRBV5-5
CASKIGPSNQPQHF
TGTGCCAGCAAGATCGGTCCTAGCAATCAGCCCCAGCATTTT